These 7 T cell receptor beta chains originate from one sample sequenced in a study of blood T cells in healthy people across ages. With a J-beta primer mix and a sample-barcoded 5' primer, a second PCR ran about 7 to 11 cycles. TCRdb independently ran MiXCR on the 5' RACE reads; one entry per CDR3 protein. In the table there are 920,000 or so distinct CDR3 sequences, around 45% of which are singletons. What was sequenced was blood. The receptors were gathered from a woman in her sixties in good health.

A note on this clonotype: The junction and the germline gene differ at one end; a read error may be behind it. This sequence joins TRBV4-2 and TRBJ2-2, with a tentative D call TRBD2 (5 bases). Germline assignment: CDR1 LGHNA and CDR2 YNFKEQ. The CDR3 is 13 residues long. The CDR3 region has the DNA TGTGCTAGCAGCCAAGATCGCGAGGGAGAGCTGTTTTTT. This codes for CASSQDREGELFF.

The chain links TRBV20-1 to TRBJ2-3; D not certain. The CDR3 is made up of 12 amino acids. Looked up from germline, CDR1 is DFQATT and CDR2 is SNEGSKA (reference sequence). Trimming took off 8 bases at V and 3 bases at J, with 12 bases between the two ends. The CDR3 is CSRTGATDTQYF. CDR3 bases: TGCAGTCGCACTGGAGCGACAGATACGCAGTATTTT.

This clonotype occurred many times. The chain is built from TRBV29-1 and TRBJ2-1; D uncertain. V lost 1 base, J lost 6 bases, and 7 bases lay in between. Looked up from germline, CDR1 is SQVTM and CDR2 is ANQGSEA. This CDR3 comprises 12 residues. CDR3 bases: TGCAGCGTTGAAGGGGCAGTCAATGAGCAGTTCTTC. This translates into CSVEGAVNEQFF.

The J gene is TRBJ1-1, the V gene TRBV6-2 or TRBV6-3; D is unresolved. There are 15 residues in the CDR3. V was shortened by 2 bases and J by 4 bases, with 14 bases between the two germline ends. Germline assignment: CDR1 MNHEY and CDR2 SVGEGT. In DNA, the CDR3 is TGTGCCAGCAGTTACAACCAGGTAGCCCCCACTGAAGCTTTCTTT. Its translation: CASSYNQVAPTEAFF.

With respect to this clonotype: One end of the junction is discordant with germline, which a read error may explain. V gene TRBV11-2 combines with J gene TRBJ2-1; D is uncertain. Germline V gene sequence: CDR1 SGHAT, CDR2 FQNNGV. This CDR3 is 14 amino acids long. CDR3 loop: CASSFSAPYNEQFF. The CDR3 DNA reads TGTGCCAGCAGCTTCAGCGCCCCCTACAATGAGCAGTTTTTC. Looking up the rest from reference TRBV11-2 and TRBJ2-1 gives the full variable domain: EAGVAQSPRYKIIEKRQSVAFWCNPISGHATLYWYQQILGQGPKLLIQFQNNGVVDDSQLPKDRFSAERLKGVDSTLKIQPAKLEDSAVYLCASSFSAPYNEQFFGPGTRLTVL.

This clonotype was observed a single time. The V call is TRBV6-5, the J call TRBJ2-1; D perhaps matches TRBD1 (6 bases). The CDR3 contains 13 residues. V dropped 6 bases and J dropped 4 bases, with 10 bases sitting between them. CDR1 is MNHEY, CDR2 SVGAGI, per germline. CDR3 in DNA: TGTGCCAGCAGAACAGGGAAATACAATGAGCAGTTCTTC. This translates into CASRTGKYNEQFF.

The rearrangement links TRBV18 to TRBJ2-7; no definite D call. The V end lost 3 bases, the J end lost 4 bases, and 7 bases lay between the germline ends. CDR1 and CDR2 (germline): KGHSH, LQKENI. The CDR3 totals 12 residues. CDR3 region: CASSPVEYEQYF. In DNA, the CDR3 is TGTGCCAGCTCACCTGTTGAGTACGAGCAGTACTTC.